These T cell receptor beta chains were read from a single sample in a study of cytomegalovirus exposure and HLA in healthy donors. Here immunoSEQ multiplex PCR was the method, and the copy in TCRdb shows in-frame clones only, minus some. The sample gives around 130,000 clones, over 8.5% of which show up once; approximately 6.4% is in the top ten. Material: PBMCs. These receptors all come from a woman aged 40 to 55 in good health and CMV-seropositive. The CDR3 runs from the conserved cysteine through the conserved F or W. D genes are given only for firm matches. Clone size is given for some rows only: seen once, a few or many times, or a class if the clone is expanded.

>TRBJ1-2|TRBD1|TRBV6-4|few
CASSYRQGDGYTF
TGTGCCAGCAGTTATCGACAGGGGGATGGCTACACCTTC
>TRBJ1-1|TRBD1|TRBV7-6|few
CASSLETGSTEAFF
TGTGCCAGCAGCTTAGAGACAGGGAGTACTGAAGCTTTCTTT
>TRBJ2-7|.|TRBV12-2|few
CASRLQGLYEQYF
TGTGCAAGTCGCTTACAGGGGCTATACGAGCAGTACTTC
>TRBJ1-5|.|TRBV25-1|few
CASSWGGGQPQHF
TGTGCCAGCAGTTGGGGCGGCGGTCAGCCCCAGCATTTT
>TRBJ2-7|.|TRBV18|.
CASSPLSIGVVSYEQYF
TGTGCCAGCTCACCACTATCAATAGGGGTGGTATCCTACGAGCAGTACTTC
>TRBJ1-2|.|TRBV9|.
CASSVATGFFGYTF
TGTGCCAGCAGCGTAGCCACAGGCTTCTTCGGCTACACCTTC
>TRBJ2-7|.|TRBV6-5|few
CASGLVPGAYEQYF
TGTGCCAGCGGATTGGTTCCAGGGGCCTACGAGCAGTACTTC
>TRBJ2-7|TRBD1|TRBV28|few
CASLNGGQASYEQYF
TGTGCCAGCCTTAACGGGGGACAGGCCTCCTACGAGCAGTACTTC
>TRBJ1-4|.|TRBV19|.
CASSTHRVARTNEKLFF
TGTGCCAGTAGTACTCACAGGGTAGCGCGGACTAATGAAAAACTGTTTTTT
>TRBJ1-5|TRBD1|TRBV19|.
CASTLWGETGNQPQHF
TGTGCCAGTACCTTATGGGGCGAGACAGGGAATCAGCCCCAGCATTTT
>TRBJ1-4|.|TRBV5-1|few
CASNSQGGSEKLFF
TGCGCCAGCAACTCGCAGGGTGGAAGTGAAAAACTATTTTTT
>TRBJ2-7|.|TRBV15|few
CATSRDQGGYEQYF
TGTGCCACCAGCAGAGATCAAGGGGGCTACGAGCAGTACTTC
>TRBJ2-5|TRBD2|TRBV18|.
CASSTGTSGGGQETQYF
TGTGCCAGCTCAACCGGGACTAGCGGGGGAGGACAAGAGACCCAGTACTTC
>TRBJ1-3|.|TRBV13|few
CASSSRRSSGNTIYF
TGTGCCAGCAGCTCGCGAAGGAGCTCTGGAAACACCATATATTTT
>TRBJ1-3|TRBD1|TRBV6-1|few
CASSEARGRGGNTIYF
TGTGCCAGCAGTGAAGCGCGGGGCAGGGGGGGAAACACCATATATTTT
>TRBJ1-2|.|TRBV6-1|few
CASSDREGGGRGYTF
TGTGCCAGCAGTGACAGGGAGGGGGGGGGCCGGGGCTACACCTTC
>TRBJ1-1|TRBD1|TRBV5-6|.
CASSLVIAGGGVNTEAFF
TGTGCCAGCAGCTTGGTTATCGCAGGGGGCGGCGTGAACACTGAAGCTTTCTTT
>TRBJ1-3|.|TRBV6-5|.
CASSYGGVAGNTIYF
TGTGCCAGCAGTTACGGAGGGGTTGCTGGAAACACCATATATTTT
>TRBJ1-1|.|TRBV9|.
CASSVVRGTEAFF
TGTGCCAGCAGCGTAGTAAGGGGCACTGAAGCTTTCTTT
>TRBJ2-5|.|TRBV6-6|few
CASSYRNAGQETQYF
TGTGCCAGCAGTTACAGGAACGCCGGGCAAGAGACCCAGTACTTC
>TRBJ2-3|TRBD1|TRBV6-4|many
CASSDGTGGTDTQYF
TGTGCCAGCAGTGACGGGACAGGGGGCACAGATACGCAGTATTTT
>TRBJ1-2|.|TRBV28|few
CASSPVLSEVDFHGYTF
TGTGCCAGCAGCCCCGTCCTTAGTGAGGTGGACTTTCATGGCTACACCTTC
>TRBJ2-7|.|TRBV7-8|few
CASSSPLGAGTSYEQYF
TGTGCCAGCAGCTCGCCCCTTGGGGCGGGGACCTCCTACGAGCAGTACTTC
>TRBJ1-6|TRBD1|TRBV6-5|few
CASGRGDSNSPLHF
TGTGCCAGCGGGCGTGGGGACAGTAATTCACCCCTCCACTTT
>TRBJ2-7|.|TRBV6-1|few
CASSPRDTSGSEQYF
TGTGCCAGCAGCCCACGGGACACGTCAGGGAGCGAGCAGTACTTC
>TRBJ2-3|.|TRBV5-1|.
CASSPPGGTDTQYF
TGCGCCAGCAGCCCGCCGGGTGGCACAGATACGCAGTATTTT
>TRBJ1-2|TRBD1|TRBV4-1|few
CASSRGQGIGLNYGYTF
TGCGCCAGCAGCCGTGGACAGGGGATAGGACTTAACTATGGCTACACCTTC
>TRBJ2-3|.|TRBV6-4|.
CASSDWLAEDTQYF
TGTGCCAGCAGTGACTGGCTAGCCGAAGATACGCAGTATTTT
>TRBJ2-5|TRBD2|TRBV11-2|few
CASSLSGGQYF
TGTGCCAGCAGCTTGAGCGGGGGGCAGTACTTC
>TRBJ1-1|.|TRBV19|few
CASRRTQGTEAFF
TGTGCCAGTAGGAGAACACAGGGTACTGAAGCTTTCTTT
>TRBJ1-1|.|TRBV9|.
CASSDRGSEAFF
TGTGCCAGCAGCGACCGAGGGAGTGAAGCTTTCTTT
>TRBJ1-4|TRBD1|TRBV5-4|few
CASRDMTGNEKLFF
TGTGCCAGCAGGGACATGACAGGGAACGAAAAACTGTTTTTT
>TRBJ1-1|.|TRBV6-5|few
CAAGSSTEAFF
TGTGCCGCCGGGAGCAGCACTGAAGCTTTCTTT
>TRBJ1-5|TRBD1|TRBV4-1|.
CASSLSGTAYSNQPQHF
TGCGCCAGCAGCCTTTCCGGGACAGCTTATAGCAATCAGCCCCAGCATTTT
>TRBJ2-2|TRBD1|TRBV10-2|few
CASSEPGQGRNTGELFF
TGCGCCAGCAGTGAGCCTGGACAGGGTAGAAACACCGGGGAGCTGTTTTTT
>TRBJ1-6|.|TRBV18|.
CASSPAGREPLHF
TGTGCCAGCTCACCAGCAGGACGGGAACCCCTCCACTTT
>TRBJ1-5|TRBD1|TRBV11-2|few
CASSPGQGVQPQHF
TGTGCCAGCAGCCCGGGACAGGGTGTTCAGCCCCAGCATTTT
>TRBJ1-2|TRBD1|TRBV18|few
CASSLRDRVNYGYTF
TGTGCCAGCTCACTTAGGGACAGGGTTAACTATGGCTACACCTTC
>TRBJ1-3|TRBD1|TRBV6-5|.
CASSRQGNSGNTIYF
TGTGCCAGCAGCAGACAGGGGAACTCTGGAAACACCATATATTTT
>TRBJ1-1|.|TRBV19|few
CASSPWGGRGTEAFF
TGTGCCAGTAGTCCCTGGGGAGGGCGCGGCACTGAAGCTTTCTTT
>TRBJ1-2|TRBD1|TRBV7-2|few
CARGGQGYGYTF
TGTGCCCGGGGGGGACAGGGCTATGGCTACACCTTC
>TRBJ1-4|.|TRBV6-5|few
CASSYSRGTNEKLFF
TGTGCCAGCAGTTACTCGCGGGGGACTAATGAAAAACTGTTTTTT
>TRBJ2-7|.|TRBV5-1|.
CASSSKQRPGLRIYEQYF
TGCGCCAGCAGCTCAAAGCAAAGGCCGGGACTGAGGATCTACGAGCAGTACTTC
>TRBJ1-3|.|TRBV30|.
CAWRRLQSSGNTIYF
TGTGCCTGGAGGCGGCTCCAGAGCTCTGGAAACACCATATATTTT
>TRBJ2-7|.|TRBV27|few
CASSLSAVGTHSYEQYF
TGTGCCAGCAGTTTATCGGCGGTAGGAACCCACTCCTACGAGCAGTACTTC
>TRBJ1-1|.|TRBV6-1|few
CASSQEGQHTEAFF
TGTGCCAGCAGCCAAGAGGGCCAACACACTGAAGCTTTCTTT
>TRBJ1-3|.|TRBV30|few
CAWRLEGGRNTIYF
TGTGCCTGGAGGCTTGAAGGGGGAAGAAACACCATATATTTT
>TRBJ1-1|TRBD1|TRBV10-1|.
CASSRDRRNTEAFF
TGCGCCAGCAGTAGGGACAGGAGGAACACTGAAGCTTTCTTT
>TRBJ1-2|TRBD1|TRBV19|few
CASSISLGTADYGYTF
TGTGCCAGTAGTATTTCATTAGGGACAGCTGACTATGGCTACACCTTC
>TRBJ2-5|.|TRBV18|.
CASSPPNSQETQYF
TGTGCCAGCTCACCCCCTAATAGCCAAGAGACCCAGTACTTC
>TRBJ2-7|.|TRBV19|.
CASSIVQGGRNEQYF
TGTGCCAGTAGTATAGTGCAGGGTGGAAGGAACGAGCAGTACTTC
>TRBJ1-6|TRBD1|TRBV5-1|.
CASSSPGQGDSPLHF
TGCGCCAGCAGCTCCCCGGGACAGGGGGATTCACCCCTCCACTTT
>TRBJ2-2|.|TRBV11-3|.
CASSLGRGNTGELFF
TGTGCCAGCAGCTTAGGGAGGGGAAACACCGGGGAGCTGTTTTTT
>TRBJ2-3|TRBD2|TRBV9|few
CASSASIVAGASTDTQYF
TGTGCCAGCAGCGCTTCGATTGTAGCGGGGGCTAGCACAGATACGCAGTATTTT
>TRBJ2-7|TRBD2|TRBV6-5|.
CATAAGGLEQYF
TGTGCCACCGCGGCGGGGGGCCTGGAGCAGTACTTC